Following are 7 T cell receptor beta chains from one sample sequenced in a study of blood T cell repertoires in COVID-19 (TCRdb year 2020). The protocol used for the library was the immunoSEQ multiplex PCR assay. The clones in this table, taken by TCRdb from immuneACCESS, are in-frame only. Not every clone is retained; where verified, under half of the shortfall comes from an unresolved V gene, and the cause of the rest is unknown. The table for this sample lists 150,000 to 200,000 clones; 82% of them were counted only once. The top ten clones comprise around 8% of the sample. The specimen sequenced was peripheral blood. Receptors were obtained from a woman aged 55 to 70 with COVID-19, enrolled during active disease.

A few counts support this clone. The chain uses TRBV7-2 and TRBJ2-7; maybe TRBD2 (6 bases). Germline V gives CDR1 SGHTA, CDR2 FQGNSA. V lost 1 base to trimming and J lost 7 bases, with 14 bases between them. The length of the CDR3 is 14 residues. CDR3 bases: TGTGCCAGCAGCTTAGGGGCGGGAAGCAAAGAGCAGTACTTC. As protein: CASSLGAGSKEQYF.

The chain couples TRBV19 to TRBJ1-4; D gene ambiguous. The CDR3 has 14 amino acids. V lost 4 bases and J lost 5, with 11 bases in between. Germline CDR1 and CDR2: LNHDA and SQIVND (reference sequence). The DNA of the CDR3 is TGTGCCAGTAGTACCCGACTGATGAATGAAAAACTGTTTTTT. This codes for CASSTRLMNEKLFF.

This clone has a handful of counts. This rearrangement joins TRBV6-1 to TRBJ2-7; TRBD2 aligns across 10 bases. This CDR3 comprises 17 residues. Germline-derived CDR1 and CDR2 are MNHNS and SASEGT. J gave up 1 base and V 1 base, and 7 bases lay outside the gene matches. The CDR3 bases are TGTGCCAGCAGTGAAGATAGAGGACTAGCGGTTTCCTACGAGCAGTACTTC. Protein sequence: CASSEDRGLAVSYEQYF.

The genes are TRBV29-1 and TRBJ1-4, with D tentatively TRBD1 (6 bases). This CDR3 has 13 residues. From germline, CDR1 is SQVTM and CDR2 ANQGSEA. Trimming removed 6 bases at V and 7 bases at J, with 15 bases between. The CDR3 coding sequence is TGCAGCGTCTCCGGGGGGCCTGGTGAAAAACTGTTTTTT. Protein product: CSVSGGPGEKLFF.

V and J are TRBV28 and TRBJ2-7; 9 positions match TRBD1. The CDR3 is 14 amino acids. Germline CDR1 is MDHEN and CDR2 is SYDVKM. J lost 4 bases, V lost 6 bases, and 7 bases had no gene match. The CDR3 reads CASSRTGAQYEQYV. In nucleotides, the CDR3 is TGTGCCAGCAGCCGGACAGGGGCTCAATACGAGCAGTACGTC.

V usage is TRBV5-4 and J usage is TRBJ2-5, with D maybe TRBD1 (5 bases). The V end was cut by 2 bases, the J end by 5 bases, with 16 bases between. Germline CDR1 and CDR2: SGHNT and YYREEE (reference sequence). This CDR3 contains 15 residues. Here the CDR3 DNA reads TGTGCCAGCAGCTTTACAGGCGGCCTTAGGGAGACCCAGTACTTC. Amino acid sequence: CASSFTGGLRETQYF.

The genes are TRBV9 and TRBJ1-6; weak D call: TRBD1 (6 bases). V lost 4 bases and J lost 7, with 12 bases in between. Germline V CDR1 and CDR2: SGDLS, YYNGEE. This CDR3 is built from 14 residues. The CDR3 DNA sequence: TGTGCCAGCAGCCATATGGACAGCAATTCACCCCTCCACTTT. It codes for CASSHMDSNSPLHF.